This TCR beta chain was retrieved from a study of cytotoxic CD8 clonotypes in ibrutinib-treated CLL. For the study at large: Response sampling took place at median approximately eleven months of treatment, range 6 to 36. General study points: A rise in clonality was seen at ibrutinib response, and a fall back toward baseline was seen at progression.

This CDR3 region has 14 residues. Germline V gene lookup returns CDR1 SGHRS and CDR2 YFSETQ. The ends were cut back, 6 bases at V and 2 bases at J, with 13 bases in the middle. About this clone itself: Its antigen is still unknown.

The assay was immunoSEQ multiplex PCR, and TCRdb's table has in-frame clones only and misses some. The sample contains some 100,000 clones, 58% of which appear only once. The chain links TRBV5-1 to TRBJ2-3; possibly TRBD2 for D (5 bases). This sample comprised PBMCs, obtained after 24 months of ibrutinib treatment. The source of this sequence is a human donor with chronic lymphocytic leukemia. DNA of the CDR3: TGCGCCAGCACTCTAGCCAGGTACACAGATACGCAGTATTTT. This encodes CASTLARYTDTQYF.